The rows below give T cell receptor beta chains drawn from one sample of a study of shared clonotypes between healthy human individuals. Method: immunoSEQ multiplex PCR; TCRdb's copy keeps in-frame clones and lacks some. The profile covers roughly 1,800,000 clones, with less than 95% appearing a single time and roughly 1.2% taken by the ten largest. Input material: naive CD8+ T cells sorted from blood. Receptors were obtained from a man aged 18 to 30 in good health. CDR3s include the opening cysteine and the closing phenylalanine or tryptophan. Fields, in order: V gene, D gene, CDR3 length, CDR3 protein. A D gene is named only where the DNA matches it firmly.

>TRBV9|.|15
CASSVEGSGGDTQYF
>TRBV7-6|.|14
CASSLGEGRHEQFF
>TRBV4-1|TRBD2|18
CASSQGPGLAGSTDTQYF
>TRBV11-2|TRBD1|12
CASSYRGHEQFF
>TRBV27|.|16
CASSSTGGQNTGELFF
>TRBV7-9|.|15
CASSLLGGEGGEQYF
>TRBV5-4|TRBD1|14
CASSLDRGGYEQYF
>TRBV27|TRBD1|15
CASSFVGTGVNEQFF
>TRBV27|TRBD2|14
CASSLLAGADTQYF
>TRBV29-1|TRBD1|17
CSVLGGLQGAITDTQYF
>TRBV7-3|.|13
CASSLGGADEQYF
>TRBV9|TRBD2|16
CASSPPGLAGVDTQYF
>TRBV4-2|TRBD1|15
CASGTGQGAYNEQFF
>TRBV9|TRBD1|16
CASSAPDRGGNYGYTF
>TRBV19|TRBD1|18
CASSIGRQGGYRTDTQYF
>TRBV27|.|16
CASTPSVGEEGYGYTF
>TRBV7-9|.|13
CASSFGQFYEQYF
>TRBV4-1|.|13
CASSQSDNTEAFF
>TRBV11-2|.|13
CASSSQATYEQYF
>TRBV7-9|.|15
CASSTNRDGNYEQYF
>TRBV5-1|.|15
CASSFGTNSYNEQFF
>TRBV27|TRBD1|14
CASTMTGGGRPQHF
>TRBV19|.|14
CASSISGGAYEQYF
>TRBV7-9|TRBD1|14
CASSFGTGLVEQYF
>TRBV9|TRBD2|16
CASSVESGGVYNEQFF
>TRBV6-4|.|16
CASRPTGTSSYNEQFF
>TRBV4-1|.|14
CASSQVQGLYEQYF
>TRBV11-2|.|16
CASSLEGGRFDSPLHF
>TRBV4-1|.|14
CASSPGTNSYEQYF
>TRBV11-2|.|12
CASSLEGYEQYF
>TRBV6-5|.|15
CASSHIHGANEKLFF
>TRBV11-2|.|13
CASSSRTYYEQYF
>TRBV13|.|14
CASSLTLGGNEQFF
>TRBV7-9|.|14
CASSLDLGNDGYTF
>TRBV5-8|.|12
CASSLGEIEQYF
>TRBV6-1|TRBD2|14
CASSEVAGEDTQYF
>TRBV5-8|.|15
CASSLGGDQGYEQYF
>TRBV7-3|TRBD2|16
CASSPRLAGADNEQFF
>TRBV7-9|TRBD1|14
CASSSPTGGGEAFF
>TRBV19|TRBD1|13
CASSLDREETQYF
>TRBV2|.|11
CASSESYEAFF
>TRBV11-2|.|11
CASSSEGSYTF
>TRBV5-4|TRBD1|14
CASSYGDRGYEQYF
>TRBV4-1|TRBD2|17
CASSRRLAGGPINEQFF
>TRBV29-1|TRBD2|15
CSVVVFSGGANEQFF
>TRBV27|.|13
CASSLGRTYEQYF
>TRBV19|.|13
CASSIDTEETQYF
>TRBV13|.|14
CASTLGQTTYEQYF
>TRBV30|.|15
CAWSPSVLHPYEQYF
>TRBV25-1|.|12
CASSGEVSELFF
>TRBV27|TRBD1|13
CASSLGTGNIQYF
>TRBV28|TRBD1|14
CASSLWTGPYEQYF
>TRBV15|.|13
CATSRDRIDTQYF
>TRBV7-9|TRBD1|12
CASSLGQGVSFF
>TRBV18|.|14
CASSPFGSLYGYTF